The clone carrying this T cell receptor beta chain was detected many times. Construction of the TCR beta libraries employed iRepertoire HTBI primers in conjunction with Arm-PCR of CDR3 regions. TCRdb used MiXCR to reprocess the multiplex PCR reads, holding one entry per CDR3 protein. Found here are about 530,000 distinct CDR3 sequences, 15% to 20% of them singletons; the top ten hold around a quarter. V was cut by 4 bases and J by 0 bases, with 9 bases left in between. Germline V gene sequence: CDR1 SGHAT, CDR2 FQNNGV. The length of the CDR3 is 14 residues. The sample's time point: newly diagnosed GD, antithyroid drugs for less than 3 months. PBMC RNA was the source of the TCR library. This record belongs to a study of regulatory T cells in long-lasting Graves disease. These data are also associated with another study on T cells in Graves' hyperthyroidism and ophthalmopathy. From that report: The authors deemed Graves' hyperthyroidism stable absent ophthalmopathy progression within 18 months.

The origin of this receptor is a middle-aged woman with Graves disease. The starting material was peripheral blood mononuclear cells (PBMCs), obtained at new diagnosis, from a patient treated with antithyroid drugs. The rearrangement links TRBV11-2 to TRBJ1-1; no definite D call. The chain's CDR3 is CASSSAGLNTEAFF. CDR3 coding DNA: TGTGCCAGCAGCTCTGCGGGTCTGAACACTGAAGCTTTCTTT.